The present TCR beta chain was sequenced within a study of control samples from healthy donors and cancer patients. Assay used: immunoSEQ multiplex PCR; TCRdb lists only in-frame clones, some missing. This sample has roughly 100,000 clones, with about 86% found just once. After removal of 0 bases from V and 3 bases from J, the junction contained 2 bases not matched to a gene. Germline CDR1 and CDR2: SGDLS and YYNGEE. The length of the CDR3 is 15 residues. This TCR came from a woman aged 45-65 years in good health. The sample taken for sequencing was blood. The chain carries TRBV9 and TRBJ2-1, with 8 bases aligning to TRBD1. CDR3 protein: CASSVGTGGYNEQFF. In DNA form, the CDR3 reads TGTGCCAGCAGCGTAGGAACAGGGGGCTACAATGAGCAGTTCTTC.